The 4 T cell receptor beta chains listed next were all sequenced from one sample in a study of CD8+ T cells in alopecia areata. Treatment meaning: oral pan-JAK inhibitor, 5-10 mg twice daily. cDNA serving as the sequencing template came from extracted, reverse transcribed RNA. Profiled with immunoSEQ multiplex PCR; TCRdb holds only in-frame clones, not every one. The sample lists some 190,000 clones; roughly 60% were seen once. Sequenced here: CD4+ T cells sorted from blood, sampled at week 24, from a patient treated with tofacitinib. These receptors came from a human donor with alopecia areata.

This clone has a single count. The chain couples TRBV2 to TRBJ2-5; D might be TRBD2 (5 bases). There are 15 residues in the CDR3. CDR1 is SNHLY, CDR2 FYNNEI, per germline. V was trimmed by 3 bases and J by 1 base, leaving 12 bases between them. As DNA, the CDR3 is TGTGCCAGCAGTGATAACGGGGTCCCCCAAGAGACCCAGTACTTC. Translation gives CASSDNGVPQETQYF.

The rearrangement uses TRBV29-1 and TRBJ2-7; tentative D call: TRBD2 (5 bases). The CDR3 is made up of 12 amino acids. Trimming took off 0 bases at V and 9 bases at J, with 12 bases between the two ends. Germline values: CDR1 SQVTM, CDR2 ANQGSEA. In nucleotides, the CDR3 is TGCAGCGTTGAAGATCGAGGGCCCCGGCAGTACTTC. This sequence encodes CSVEDRGPRQYF.

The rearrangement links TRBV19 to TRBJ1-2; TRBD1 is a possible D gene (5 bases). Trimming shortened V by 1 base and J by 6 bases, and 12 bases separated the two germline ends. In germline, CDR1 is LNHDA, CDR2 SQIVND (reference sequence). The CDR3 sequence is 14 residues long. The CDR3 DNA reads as TGTGCCAGTAGTATAGTAGGCCAGGGTAATGGCTACACCTTC. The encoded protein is CASSIVGQGNGYTF. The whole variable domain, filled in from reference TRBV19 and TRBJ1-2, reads DGGITQSPKYLFRKEGQNVTLSCEQNLNHDAMYWYRQDPGQGLRLIYYSQIVNDFQKGDIAEGYSVSREKKESFPLTVTSAQKNPTAFYLCASSIVGQGNGYTFGSGTRLTVV.

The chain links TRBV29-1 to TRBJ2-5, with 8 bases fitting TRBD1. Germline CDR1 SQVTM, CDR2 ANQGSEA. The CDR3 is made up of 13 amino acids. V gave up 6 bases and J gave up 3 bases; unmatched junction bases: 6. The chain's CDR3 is CSVTGGVKETQYF. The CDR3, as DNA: TGCAGCGTCACAGGGGGTGTGAAAGAGACCCAGTACTTC.